The present T cell receptor beta chain was sequenced within a study of shared clonotypes between healthy human individuals. For the study at large: Contributing individuals were a couple of females and a few males aged 18 to 49. The study used three CD4 naive, three CD4 memory, two CD8 naive and one CD8 memory plate per donor. The study's findings and limits: The authors sampled blood alone, and tissue repertoires likely differ. The sharing of approximately 5.1% of naive CD4 clonotypes was seen across a few donors.

Profiling relied on immunoSEQ multiplex PCR, and the TCRdb table lists in-frame clones only, not all of them. The sample lists around 370,000 clones; about 96% were seen once. To note about this clone: Antigen specificity is unknown.

There are 13 residues in the CDR3. CDR1 is MDHEN, CDR2 SYDVKM, per germline. The V gene lost 6 bases and the J gene lost 1 base, with 10 bases spanning the gap. Sequencing was carried out using memory CD8+ T cells sorted from blood. Subset specified: CD45RO+ cells pooled with CCR7-negative TemRA cells. The genes are TRBV28 and TRBJ2-7; D might be TRBD2 (5 bases). The TCR comes from a man aged 25 to 40 in good health. As DNA, the CDR3 is TGTGCCAGCAGGGTTACTAGTTCCTACGAGCAGTACTTC. It encodes CASRVTSSYEQYF. The complete variable domain, with remaining parts taken from reference TRBV28 and TRBJ2-7, reads DVKVTQSSRYLVKRTGEKVFLECVQDMDHENMFWYRQDPGLGLRLIYFSYDVKMKEKGDIPEGYSVSREKKERFSLILESASTNQTSMYLCASRVTSSYEQYFGPGTRLTVT.